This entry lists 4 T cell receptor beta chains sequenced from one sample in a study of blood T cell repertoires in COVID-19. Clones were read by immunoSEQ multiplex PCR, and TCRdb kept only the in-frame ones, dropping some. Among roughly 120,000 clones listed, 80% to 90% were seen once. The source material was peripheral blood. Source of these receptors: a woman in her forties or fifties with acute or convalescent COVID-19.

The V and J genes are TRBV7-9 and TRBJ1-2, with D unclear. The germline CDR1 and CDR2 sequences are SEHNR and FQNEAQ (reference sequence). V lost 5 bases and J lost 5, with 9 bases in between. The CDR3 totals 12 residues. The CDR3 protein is CASSPREYGYTF. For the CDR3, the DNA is TGTGCCAGCAGCCCCCGGGAATATGGCTACACCTTC.

Here the CDR3 DNA reads TGTGCCAGCAGTCCGGGACAGAGGGAGACCCAGTACTTC. Translated, it gives CASSPGQRETQYF. The rearrangement uses TRBV12-3 or TRBV12-4 and TRBJ2-5, with TRBD1 identical over 7 bases. There are 13 residues in the CDR3. V lost 5 bases, J lost 5 bases, and 5 bases stayed unmatched.

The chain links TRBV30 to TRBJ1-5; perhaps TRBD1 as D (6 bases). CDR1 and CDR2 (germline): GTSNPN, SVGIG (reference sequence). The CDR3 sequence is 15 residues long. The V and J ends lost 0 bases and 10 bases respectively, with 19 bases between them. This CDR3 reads CAWSVLGAHGGPQHF. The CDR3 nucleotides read TGTGCCTGGAGTGTACTGGGGGCTCACGGAGGACCCCAGCATTTT. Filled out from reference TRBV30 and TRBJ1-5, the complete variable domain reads SQTIHQWPATLVQPVGSPLSLECTVEGTSNPNLYWYRQAAGRGLQLLFYSVGIGQISSEVPQNLSASRPQDRQFILSSKKLLLSDSGFYLCAWSVLGAHGGPQHFGDGTRLSIL.

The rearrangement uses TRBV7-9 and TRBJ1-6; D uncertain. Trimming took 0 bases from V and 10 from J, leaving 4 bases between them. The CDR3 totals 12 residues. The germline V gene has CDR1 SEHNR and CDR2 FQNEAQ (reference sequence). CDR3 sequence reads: CASSLAVSPLHF. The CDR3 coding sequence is TGTGCCAGCAGCTTAGCCGTCTCACCCCTCCACTTT. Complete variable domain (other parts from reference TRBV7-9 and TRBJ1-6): DTGVSQNPRHKITKRGQNVTFRCDPISEHNRLYWYRQTLGQGPEFLTYFQNEAQLEKSRLLSDRFSAERPKGSFSTLEIQRTEQGDSAMYLCASSLAVSPLHFGNGTRLTVT.